The TCR beta chain described here comes from a study of blood T cell repertoires in COVID-19 (dated by TCRdb to the early 2020s). Context from the whole study: The collaborator samples originated in the United States, Italy and Spain and spanned the acute and convalescent phases of COVID-19. The prospective study material was composed of cDNA or gDNA derived from T cells, B-cell-depleted T cells, or PBMCs. The dataset comprised deeply sampled blood TCRbeta repertoires from subjects exposed to, actively infected with, or recovered from COVID-19. A freely available public database, intended as a resource for researchers studying the immune response to SARS-CoV-2, is where the repertoires were released. The samples were drawn from two sources: the first 160 participants of the ongoing ImmuneRACE study, and about 1,300 subjects contributed by 6 global collaborators. A de-identified subject ID, COVID-19 status, age in years and sex were almost always included in the sample metadata. Where HLA class I and class II types were available, the types were taken from metadata supplied by the sample provider, not from assay-based typing. Study-wide findings and limitations: The amount of clinical and demographic metadata varied by source and participant and was provided uncurated.

On this clone: Its antigen is not yet known. One base away there is no much larger clone; base qualities are not given.

TCRbeta CDR3 regions were amplified from genomic DNA by means of the immunoSEQ Assay, a bias-controlled multiplex PCR. On the study's bioinformatics: The number of nucleated cells in each sample was estimated by amplification of reference gene primers within the assay. Sequence reads were collapsed and filtered to measure the absolute abundance of every unique TCRbeta CDR3 rearrangement. Productive Simpson clonality was computed per sample as the square root of Simpson's diversity index over productive rearrangements. Held by TCRdb, this immuneACCESS table contains in-frame sequences only and omits some clones. Under half of the omission traces to an unresolved V gene where checked; the cause of the rest is unknown. That table is the source of V, J and clone size, and D and trimming were worked out from the DNA. Recorded for this sample are 150,000 or so clones; approximately 82% of them occurred a single time. Of the sample, 3.6% falls within the top ten clones.

V is cut back by 1 base and J by 8 bases, with 5 bases in the junction unmatched. Based on the germline V gene, the CDR1 and CDR2 sequences are SGHTA and FQGNSA. The CDR3 spans 15 residues, from the cysteine through the phenylalanine. The read is trimmed to its CDR3 DNA, 45 bases read in frame from base 1. Participants in the prospective study were aged about 18 to 89 years, lived in 20 to 25 United States geographic areas, and enrolled through a virtual design. Cohort assignment in the prospective study relied on participant-reported clinical history from a screening survey and a study questionnaire. In the prospective study, whole blood, serum and a nasopharyngeal or oropharyngeal swab were collected from each participant by mobile phlebotomists. Participants in the prospective study had the option to provide additional blood draws and questionnaires over an approximately 2-month period. Before DNA extraction, prospective study blood samples were shipped either frozen or at room temperature.

The sequenced sample consisted of PBMCs or T cells enriched from blood (not recorded which). The clonotype originates from a woman aged 45-65 years in a cohort exposed to, infected with or recovered from COVID-19 (not recorded which). This sequence uses TRBV7-2 and TRBJ1-6, with TRBD1 matching 7 junction bases. The sequenced DNA is TGTGCCAGCAGCTTAGACGGGGACAGAGATTCACCCCTCCACTTT. Translated, it reads CASSLDGDRDSPLHF.